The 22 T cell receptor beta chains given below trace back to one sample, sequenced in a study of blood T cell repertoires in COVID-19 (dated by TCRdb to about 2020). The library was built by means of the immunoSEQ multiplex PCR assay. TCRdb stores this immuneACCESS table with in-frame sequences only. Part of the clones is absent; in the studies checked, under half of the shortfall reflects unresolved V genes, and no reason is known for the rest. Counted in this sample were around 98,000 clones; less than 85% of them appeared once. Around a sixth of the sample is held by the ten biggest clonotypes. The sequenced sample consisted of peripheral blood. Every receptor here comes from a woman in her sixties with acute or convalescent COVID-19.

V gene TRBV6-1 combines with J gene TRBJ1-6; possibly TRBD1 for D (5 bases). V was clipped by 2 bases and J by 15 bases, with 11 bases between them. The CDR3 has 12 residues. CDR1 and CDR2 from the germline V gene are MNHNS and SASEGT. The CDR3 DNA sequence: TGTGCCAGCAGTGAATTGTCAGGGTACCTCCACTTT. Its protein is CASSELSGYLHF.

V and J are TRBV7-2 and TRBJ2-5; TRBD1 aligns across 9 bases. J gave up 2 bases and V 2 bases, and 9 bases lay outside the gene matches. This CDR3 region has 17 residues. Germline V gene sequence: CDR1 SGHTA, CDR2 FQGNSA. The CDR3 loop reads CASSLRKTGGGQETQYF. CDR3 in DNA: TGTGCCAGCAGCTTAAGGAAGACAGGGGGGGGGCAAGAGACCCAGTACTTC.

The CDR3 nucleotides are TGTGCCAGCAGTCCAGGCTGGCAGGGCGACACTGAAGCTTTCTTT. It encodes CASSPGWQGDTEAFF. The V gene is TRBV11-3, the J gene TRBJ1-1, with D possibly TRBD1 on 5 matching bases. CDR1 SGHNT and CDR2 YENEEA come from the germline V gene. Trimming cost V 6 bases and J 3 bases, with 17 bases left between them. The CDR3 has 15 residues.

The CDR3 DNA is TGCGCCAGCAGCCCGGGACAGGCGATAGGTGAAGCTTTCTTT. It specifies CASSPGQAIGEAFF. The chain couples TRBV5-1 to TRBJ1-1, with 8 bases lining up with TRBD1. This CDR3 spans 14 amino acids. Germline V gene data show CDR1 as SGHRS and CDR2 as YFSETQ. The V and J ends lost 4 bases and 7 bases, in that order; junction bases with no gene match: 9.

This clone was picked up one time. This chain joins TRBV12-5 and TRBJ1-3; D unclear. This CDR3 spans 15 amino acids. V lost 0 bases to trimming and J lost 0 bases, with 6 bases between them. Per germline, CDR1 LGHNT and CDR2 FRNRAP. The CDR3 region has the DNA TGTGCTAGTGGTTTGGTCACGGGCTCTGGAAACACCATATATTTT. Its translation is CASGLVTGSGNTIYF.

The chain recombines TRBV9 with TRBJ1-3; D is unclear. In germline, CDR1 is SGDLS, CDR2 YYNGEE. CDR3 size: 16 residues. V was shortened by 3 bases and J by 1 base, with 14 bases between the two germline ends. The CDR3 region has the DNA TGTGCCAGCAGCGCGCCGCGAGGATTTTCTGGAAACACCATATATTTT. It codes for CASSAPRGFSGNTIYF.

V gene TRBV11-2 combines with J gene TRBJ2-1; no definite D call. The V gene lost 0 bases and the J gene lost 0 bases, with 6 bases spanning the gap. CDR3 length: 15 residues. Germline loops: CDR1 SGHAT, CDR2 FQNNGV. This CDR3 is CASSLESLSYNEQFF. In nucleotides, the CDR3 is TGTGCCAGCAGCTTAGAATCACTCTCCTACAATGAGCAGTTCTTC.

In DNA form, the CDR3 reads TGTGCCTGCCGTGGCGGATACTCAACTAATGAAAAACTGTTTTTT. Translated: CACRGGYSTNEKLFF. This chain uses TRBV19 with TRBJ1-4; D is unclear. V gave up 11 bases and J gave up 0 bases, with 16 bases separating them. CDR1 and CDR2 (germline): LNHDA, SQIVND (reference sequence). The CDR3 is 15 amino acids.

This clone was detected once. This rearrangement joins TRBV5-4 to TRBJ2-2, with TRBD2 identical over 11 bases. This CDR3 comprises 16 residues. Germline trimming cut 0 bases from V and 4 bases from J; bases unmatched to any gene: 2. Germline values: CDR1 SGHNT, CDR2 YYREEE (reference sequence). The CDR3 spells CASSLATSGITGELFF. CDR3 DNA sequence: TGTGCCAGCAGCTTGGCGACTAGCGGGATCACCGGGGAGCTGTTTTTT.

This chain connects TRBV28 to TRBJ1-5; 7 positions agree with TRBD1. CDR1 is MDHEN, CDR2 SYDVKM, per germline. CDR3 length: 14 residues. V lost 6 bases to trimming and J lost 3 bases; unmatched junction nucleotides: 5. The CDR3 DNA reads TGTGCCAGCAGACAGACAGGGTTCAATCAGCCCCAGCATTTT. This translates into CASRQTGFNQPQHF.

The CDR3 here is CASSIGGIQETQYF. As DNA, the CDR3 is TGTGCCAGCAGCATTGGGGGCATTCAAGAGACCCAGTACTTC. The chain is built from TRBV7-9 and TRBJ2-5; tentatively, D is TRBD1 (6 bases). V was pared by 5 bases and J by 2 bases, with 12 bases between. From germline, CDR1 is SEHNR and CDR2 FQNEAQ (reference sequence). The CDR3 sequence is 14 residues long.

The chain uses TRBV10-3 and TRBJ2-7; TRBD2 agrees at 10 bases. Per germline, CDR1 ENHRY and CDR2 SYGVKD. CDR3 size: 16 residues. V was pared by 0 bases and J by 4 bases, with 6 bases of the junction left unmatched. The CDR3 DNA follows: TGTGCCATCAGTGAGTCGAGTCTAGCGGGGGTTTACGAGCAGTACTTC. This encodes CAISESSLAGVYEQYF.

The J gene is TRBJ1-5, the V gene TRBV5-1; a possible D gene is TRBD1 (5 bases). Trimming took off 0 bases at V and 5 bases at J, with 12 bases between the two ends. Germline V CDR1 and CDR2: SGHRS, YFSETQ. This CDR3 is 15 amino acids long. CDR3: CASSLDGGNDQPQHF. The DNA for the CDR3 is TGCGCCAGCAGCTTGGATGGGGGGAACGATCAGCCCCAGCATTTT.

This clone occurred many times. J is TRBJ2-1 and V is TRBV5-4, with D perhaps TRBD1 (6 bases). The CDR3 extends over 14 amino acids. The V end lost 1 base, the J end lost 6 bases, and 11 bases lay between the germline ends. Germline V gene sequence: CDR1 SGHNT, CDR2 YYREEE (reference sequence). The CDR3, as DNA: TGTGCCAGCAGCTTGAAACTAGGGGGCAATGAGCAGTTCTTC. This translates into CASSLKLGGNEQFF.

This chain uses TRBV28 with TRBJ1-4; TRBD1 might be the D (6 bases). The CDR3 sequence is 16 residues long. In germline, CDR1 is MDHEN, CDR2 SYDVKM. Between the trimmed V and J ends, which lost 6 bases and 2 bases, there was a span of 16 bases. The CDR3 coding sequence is TGTGCCAGCAGGAATCAGGGGTTCAGGACTAATGAAAAACTGTTTTTT. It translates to CASRNQGFRTNEKLFF.

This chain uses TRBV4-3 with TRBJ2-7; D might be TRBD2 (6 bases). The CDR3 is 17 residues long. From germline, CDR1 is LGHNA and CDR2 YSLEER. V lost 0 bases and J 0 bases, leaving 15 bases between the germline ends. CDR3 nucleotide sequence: TGCGCCAGCAGCCAAGAAAAATCGGGAGCTCTCTCCTACGAGCAGTACTTC. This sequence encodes CASSQEKSGALSYEQYF.

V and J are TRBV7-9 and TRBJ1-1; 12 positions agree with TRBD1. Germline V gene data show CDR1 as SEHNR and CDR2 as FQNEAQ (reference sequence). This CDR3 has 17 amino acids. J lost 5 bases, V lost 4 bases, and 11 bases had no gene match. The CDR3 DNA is TGTGCCAGCAGCTGGGCGGGACAGGGGGCGACGGGGACTGAAGCTTTCTTT. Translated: CASSWAGQGATGTEAFF. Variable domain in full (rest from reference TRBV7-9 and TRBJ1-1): DTGVSQNPRHKITKRGQNVTFRCDPISEHNRLYWYRQTLGQGPEFLTYFQNEAQLEKSRLLSDRFSAERPKGSFSTLEIQRTEQGDSAMYLCASSWAGQGATGTEAFFGQGTRLTVV.

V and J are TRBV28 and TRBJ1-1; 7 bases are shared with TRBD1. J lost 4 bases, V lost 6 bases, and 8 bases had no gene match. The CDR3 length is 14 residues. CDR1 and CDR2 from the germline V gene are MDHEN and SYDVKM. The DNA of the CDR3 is TGTGCCAGCAGCCTACAGGGGTTCGGCACTGAAGCTTTCTTT. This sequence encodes CASSLQGFGTEAFF.

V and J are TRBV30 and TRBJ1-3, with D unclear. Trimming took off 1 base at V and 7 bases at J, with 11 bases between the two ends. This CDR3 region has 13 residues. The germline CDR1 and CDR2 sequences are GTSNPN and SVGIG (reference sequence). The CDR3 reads CAWSAQYGNTIYF. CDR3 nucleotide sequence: TGTGCCTGGAGTGCCCAATACGGGAACACCATATATTTT. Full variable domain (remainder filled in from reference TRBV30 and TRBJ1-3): SQTIHQWPATLVQPVGSPLSLECTVEGTSNPNLYWYRQAAGRGLQLLFYSVGIGQISSEVPQNLSASRPQDRQFILSSKKLLLSDSGFYLCAWSAQYGNTIYFGEGSWLTVV.

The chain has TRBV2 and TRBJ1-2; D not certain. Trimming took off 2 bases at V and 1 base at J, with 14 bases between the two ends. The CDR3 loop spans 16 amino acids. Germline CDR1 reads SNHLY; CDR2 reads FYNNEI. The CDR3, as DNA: TGTGCCAGCAGTGAATCTCTCCTACGAATTAACTATGGCTACACCTTC. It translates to CASSESLLRINYGYTF.

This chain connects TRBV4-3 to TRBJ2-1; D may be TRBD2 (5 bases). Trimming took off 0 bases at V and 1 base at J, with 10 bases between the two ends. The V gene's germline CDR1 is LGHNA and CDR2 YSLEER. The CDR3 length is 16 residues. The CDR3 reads CASSQDIGGSYNEQFF. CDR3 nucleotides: TGCGCCAGCAGCCAAGATATCGGCGGGTCCTACAATGAGCAGTTCTTC.

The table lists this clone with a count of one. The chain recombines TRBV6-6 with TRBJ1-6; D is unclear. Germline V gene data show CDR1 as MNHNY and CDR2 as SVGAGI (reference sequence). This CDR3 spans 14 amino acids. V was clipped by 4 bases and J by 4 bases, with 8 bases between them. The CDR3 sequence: CASSLERYNSPLHF. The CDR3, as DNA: TGTGCCAGCAGTTTGGAGCGGTATAATTCACCCCTCCACTTT.